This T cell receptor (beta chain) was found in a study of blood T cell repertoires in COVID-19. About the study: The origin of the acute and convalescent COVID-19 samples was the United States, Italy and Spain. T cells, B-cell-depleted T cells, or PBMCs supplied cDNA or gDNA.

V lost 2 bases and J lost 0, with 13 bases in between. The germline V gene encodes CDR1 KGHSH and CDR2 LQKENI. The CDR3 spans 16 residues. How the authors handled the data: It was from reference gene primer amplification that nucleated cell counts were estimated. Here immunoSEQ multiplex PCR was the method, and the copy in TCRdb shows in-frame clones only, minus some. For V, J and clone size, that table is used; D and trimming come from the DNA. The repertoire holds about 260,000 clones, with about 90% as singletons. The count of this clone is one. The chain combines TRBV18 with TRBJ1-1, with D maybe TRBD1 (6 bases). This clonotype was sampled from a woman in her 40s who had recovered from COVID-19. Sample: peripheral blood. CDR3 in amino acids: CASSPSTGQMNTEAFF. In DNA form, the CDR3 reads TGTGCCAGCTCACCAAGCACCGGACAGATGAACACTGAAGCTTTCTTT.